This entry lists 26 T cell receptor beta chains sequenced from one sample in a study of T cell responses to AZD1222 COVID-19 vaccine. Measured with immunoSEQ multiplex PCR; TCRdb has only the in-frame clones, and not every one. The data contain about 150,000 clones, about 90% of them singletons. Material: peripheral blood, obtained on day 0 of AZD1222 vaccination. The receptors come from an adult in good health.

This clone has only one observation. The gene calls are TRBV5-3 and TRBJ1-5; D call uncertain. TRBV5-3 is known as an ORF, though its function is uncertain. This CDR3 is 15 amino acids long. Trimming took off 1 base at V and 4 bases at J, with 12 bases between the two ends. CDR3 protein: CARSLTARRNQPQHF. DNA of the CDR3: TGTGCCAGAAGCTTGACGGCCCGGCGTAATCAGCCCCAGCATTTT.

The rearrangement joins TRBV5-1 to TRBJ2-6; D remains ambiguous. This CDR3 spans 15 amino acids. V lost 0 bases and J lost 4, with 8 bases in between. Germline V gene lookup returns CDR1 SGHRS and CDR2 YFSETQ. This chain's CDR3 is CASSLGTAGANVLTF. Written as DNA, the CDR3 is TGCGCCAGCAGCTTGGGAACAGCCGGGGCCAACGTCCTGACTTTC.

Only one count was recorded for this clone. V gene TRBV24-1 combines with J gene TRBJ2-1; 11 nucleotides line up with TRBD2. This CDR3 spans 17 amino acids. Trimming at V came to 2 bases and at J to 0 bases, leaving 2 bases not matched to a gene. Germline V gene sequence: CDR1 KGHDR, CDR2 SFDVKD. The CDR3 reads CATSDWGLADSYNEQFF. In DNA form, the CDR3 reads TGTGCCACCAGTGATTGGGGACTAGCGGACTCCTACAATGAGCAGTTCTTC.

The rearrangement joins TRBV18 to TRBJ1-1, with D possibly being TRBD1 (6 bases). The CDR3 has 18 amino acids. The germline V gene has CDR1 KGHSH and CDR2 LQKENI. V was pared by 3 bases and J by 1 base, with 21 bases between. The CDR3 here is CASSPRSTGTTENTEAFF. Written as DNA, the CDR3 is TGTGCCAGCTCACCTCGCAGTACCGGGACAACGGAGAACACTGAAGCTTTCTTT.

The chain joins TRBV28 to TRBJ1-5; 8 bases fit TRBD1. CDR1 and CDR2 from the germline V gene are MDHEN and SYDVKM. CDR3 length: 15 amino acids. V lost 5 bases to trimming and J lost 5 bases; unmatched junction nucleotides: 8. CDR3 in DNA: TGTGCCAGCAGTCGTACCAACAGGGGGTATCAGCCCCAGCATTTT. Translated, it gives CASSRTNRGYQPQHF.

The chain recombines TRBV30 with TRBJ2-1, with 7 positions matching TRBD1. Germline CDR1 is GTSNPN and CDR2 is SVGIG (reference sequence). The V and J ends lost 0 bases and 2 bases, in that order; junction bases with no gene match: 4. This CDR3 has 15 amino acids. Here the CDR3 reads CAWSVGQVPYNEQFF. DNA for the CDR3: TGTGCCTGGAGTGTCGGACAGGTCCCCTACAATGAGCAGTTCTTC. The full variable domain, its missing parts supplied by reference TRBV30 and TRBJ2-1, is SQTIHQWPATLVQPVGSPLSLECTVEGTSNPNLYWYRQAAGRGLQLLFYSVGIGQISSEVPQNLSASRPQDRQFILSSKKLLLSDSGFYLCAWSVGQVPYNEQFFGPGTRLTVL.

The CDR3 DNA reads TGTGCCAGCAGCCGACTAGCGCCTAGCTCTGGGGCCAACGTCCTGACTTTC. It translates to CASSRLAPSSGANVLTF. V is TRBV2 and J is TRBJ2-6; 8 bases match TRBD2. Germline CDR1 and CDR2: SNHLY and FYNNEI. The CDR3 is 17 residues long. V gave up 6 bases and J gave up 0 bases; unmatched junction bases: 7.

The chain carries TRBV28 and TRBJ2-1; 10 nucleotides match TRBD2. Germline CDR1 is MDHEN and CDR2 is SYDVKM. Trimming removed 2 bases from V and 2 bases from J; junction bases left unmatched: 3. The CDR3 totals 16 residues. This CDR3 is CASSLLAGVAYNEQFF. The CDR3 DNA reads TGTGCCAGCAGTTTACTAGCGGGAGTCGCCTACAATGAGCAGTTCTTC. Supplemented by reference TRBV28 and TRBJ2-1, the full variable domain reads DVKVTQSSRYLVKRTGEKVFLECVQDMDHENMFWYRQDPGLGLRLIYFSYDVKMKEKGDIPEGYSVSREKKERFSLILESASTNQTSMYLCASSLLAGVAYNEQFFGPGTRLTVL.

The count of this clone is one. The V gene is TRBV6-4, the J gene TRBJ1-1; D remains ambiguous. The CDR3 loop spans 13 amino acids. Germline CDR1 reads MRHNA; CDR2 reads SNTAGT. The ends were cut back, 10 bases at V and 2 bases at J, with 14 bases in the middle. The CDR3 DNA sequence: TGTGCCACCTCGAGGGAGACAAACACTGAAGCTTTCTTT. The encoded protein is CATSRETNTEAFF.

The chain recombines TRBV6-5 with TRBJ2-7; D assignment may be TRBD1 or TRBD2 (5 bases each). This CDR3 has 13 residues. The V gene lost 5 bases and the J gene lost 0 bases, with 8 bases spanning the gap. CDR1 is MNHEY, CDR2 SVGAGI, per germline. CDR3 in amino acids: CASSPGSSYEQYF. As DNA, the CDR3 is TGTGCCAGCAGTCCAGGGAGCTCCTACGAGCAGTACTTC.

The V gene is TRBV18, the J gene TRBJ2-7; no firm D call. The CDR3 loop spans 14 amino acids. CDR1 is KGHSH, CDR2 LQKENI, per germline. V dropped 3 bases and J dropped 3 bases, with 12 bases sitting between them. CDR3 loop: CASSPAGGSYEQYF. CDR3 nucleotides: TGTGCCAGCTCACCCGCTGGTGGTAGCTACGAGCAGTACTTC. The whole variable domain, remainder taken from reference TRBV18 and TRBJ2-7, is NAGVMQNPRHLVRRRGQEARLRCSPMKGHSHVYWYRQLPEEGLKFMVYLQKENIIDESGMPKERFSAEFPKEGPSILRIQQVVRGDSAAYFCASSPAGGSYEQYFGPGTRLTVT.

The J gene is TRBJ2-1, the V gene TRBV9; D unresolved. V dropped 4 bases and J dropped 0 bases, with 17 bases sitting between them. CDR3 length equals 17 residues. CDR1 SGDLS and CDR2 YYNGEE come from the germline V gene. The CDR3 DNA sequence: TGTGCCAGCAGCCCCGATACCTTTTCTCTCTCCTACAATGAGCAGTTCTTC. It specifies CASSPDTFSLSYNEQFF.

The chain carries TRBV6-2 or TRBV6-3 and TRBJ2-1, with D possibly being TRBD2 (5 bases). CDR1 is MNHEY and CDR2 is SVGEGT in the germline V gene. CDR3 length: 17 amino acids. Trimming took off 0 bases at V and 0 bases at J, with 12 bases between the two ends. For the CDR3, the DNA is TGTGCCAGCAGTTACTCCCCTGGTAGCGCCTCCTACAATGAGCAGTTCTTC. It translates to CASSYSPGSASYNEQFF.

The chain carries TRBV7-9 and TRBJ2-5; D gene ambiguous. V was cut by 3 bases and J by 5 bases, with 13 bases left in between. The CDR3 loop spans 14 amino acids. Per the germline V gene, CDR1 is SEHNR and CDR2 is FQNEAQ (reference sequence). For the CDR3, the DNA is TGTGCCAGCAGCTTGCTCACGGGCAGGGAGACCCAGTACTTC. Encoded protein: CASSLLTGRETQYF.

J is TRBJ2-7 and V is TRBV6-4, with D perhaps TRBD2 (5 bases). The CDR3 spans 14 residues. The V and J ends lost 0 bases and 6 bases respectively, with 12 bases between them. The V gene's germline CDR1 is MRHNA and CDR2 SNTAGT. CDR3 nucleotide sequence: TGTGCCAGCAGTGACTCGATTATCGGGGTCGAGCAGTACTTC. Its translation: CASSDSIIGVEQYF.

This chain links TRBV19 with TRBJ1-2; 11 nucleotides agree with TRBD1. V lost 9 bases to trimming and J lost 1 base; unmatched junction nucleotides: 16. This CDR3 region has 18 residues. Germline lookup yields CDR1 LNHDA and CDR2 SQIVND (reference sequence). CDR3 residues: CASQGLSGTGGINYGYTF. The DNA of the CDR3 is TGTGCCAGCCAGGGGCTATCTGGGACAGGGGGGATTAACTATGGCTACACCTTC.

V usage is TRBV18 and J usage is TRBJ2-6; weak D call: TRBD2 (5 bases). The CDR3 has 15 amino acids. V was pared by 6 bases and J by 1 base, with 10 bases between. CDR1 and CDR2 (germline): KGHSH, LQKENI. The CDR3 DNA reads as TGTGCCAGCTCCCGAGCGGTTTCTGGGGCCAACGTCCTGACTTTC. This codes for CASSRAVSGANVLTF.

Here the CDR3 DNA reads TGTGCCAGCAGTCCCGGGACAGCCACCGGGGAGCTGTTTTTT. Translated, it gives CASSPGTATGELFF. This rearrangement joins TRBV6-5 to TRBJ2-2; 7 bases agree with TRBD1. This CDR3 spans 14 amino acids. Germline values: CDR1 MNHEY, CDR2 SVGAGI. The V gene end was trimmed by 5 bases and the J gene end by 4 bases; junction bases not matched to a gene: 4.

The chain carries TRBV3-1 (or the pseudogene TRBV3-2) and TRBJ1-1; D gene uncertain. The V end was cut by 1 base, the J end by 1 base, with 4 bases between. The CDR3 contains 13 residues. Germline loops: CDR1 LGHDT, CDR2 YNNKEL (reference sequence). CDR3 DNA sequence: TGTGCCAGCAGCCAAGGGACGAACACTGAAGCTTTCTTT. The encoded protein is CASSQGTNTEAFF.

This clone was recorded only once. The J gene is TRBJ2-5, the V gene TRBV7-3, with D perhaps TRBD2 (7 bases). CDR3 length equals 16 residues. V lost 0 bases to trimming and J lost 5 bases, with 16 bases between them. The germline gives CDR1 SGHTA, CDR2 FQGTGA. In nucleotides, the CDR3 is TGTGCCAGCAGCTTAACTCCCGGGGGGCTCAGGGAGACCCAGTACTTC. It encodes CASSLTPGGLRETQYF. Combining the CDR3 with reference TRBV7-3 and TRBJ2-5 gives the whole variable domain GAGVSQTPSNKVTEKGKYVELRCDPISGHTALYWYRQSLGQGPEFLIYFQGTGAADDSGLPNDRFFAVRPEGSVSTLKIQRTERGDSAVYLCASSLTPGGLRETQYFGPGTRLLVL.

CDR3 in amino acids: CASSISLLGYNEQFF. The CDR3 bases are TGTGCCAGTAGTATATCACTTCTCGGGTACAATGAGCAGTTCTTC. The V call is TRBV19, the J call TRBJ2-1; D gene ambiguous. Germline CDR1 LNHDA, CDR2 SQIVND (reference sequence). Trimming shortened V by 2 bases and J by 4 bases, and 12 bases separated the two germline ends. CDR3 length: 15 amino acids.

The chain employs TRBV4-3 and TRBJ1-5; no clear D gene. Trimming removed 1 base from V and 6 bases from J, with 10 bases in between. This CDR3 comprises 14 residues. Germline-derived CDR1 and CDR2 are LGHNA and YSLEER. The CDR3 nucleotides are TGCGCCAGCAGCCAAGTTAGGGCAGGTCAGCCCCAGCATTTT. This encodes CASSQVRAGQPQHF.

The J gene is TRBJ1-6, the V gene TRBV7-2; TRBD1 aligns across 8 bases. Germline loops: CDR1 SGHTA, CDR2 FQGNSA. The CDR3 covers 14 residues. Trimming removed 5 bases from V and 5 bases from J; junction bases left unmatched: 2. The CDR3 here is CASSPDRDNSPLHF. CDR3 DNA: TGTGCCAGCAGCCCGGACAGGGATAATTCACCCCTCCACTTT.

As DNA, the CDR3 is TGTGCCAGCTCATCATGGGACCACCCTGGCACAGATACGCAGTATTTT. The encoded protein is CASSSWDHPGTDTQYF. The rearrangement joins TRBV18 to TRBJ2-3, with D perhaps being TRBD1 or TRBD2 (5 bases each). The germline V and J ends were trimmed by 5 bases and 1 base, with 16 bases remaining between them. Germline values: CDR1 KGHSH, CDR2 LQKENI. The CDR3 length is 16 residues.

The chain joins TRBV4-3 to TRBJ2-1; a possible D gene is TRBD1 (6 bases). V was shortened by 1 base and J by 8 bases, with 9 bases between the two germline ends. The CDR3 is 13 residues long. The germline V gene has CDR1 LGHNA and CDR2 YSLEER. CDR3 DNA sequence: TGCGCCAGCAGCCAAGTGGACAGCGATGAGCAGTTCTTC. Amino acids: CASSQVDSDEQFF.

The gene calls are TRBV7-6 and TRBJ1-6; D might be TRBD1 (5 bases). Trimming stripped 2 bases from V and 6 bases from J, with 11 bases between. The germline gives CDR1 SGHVS, CDR2 FNYEAQ. This CDR3 is 15 amino acids long. Here the CDR3 reads CASSLNQGSNSPLHF. The CDR3 DNA reads TGTGCCAGCAGCTTAAATCAGGGTTCTAATTCACCCCTCCACTTT.